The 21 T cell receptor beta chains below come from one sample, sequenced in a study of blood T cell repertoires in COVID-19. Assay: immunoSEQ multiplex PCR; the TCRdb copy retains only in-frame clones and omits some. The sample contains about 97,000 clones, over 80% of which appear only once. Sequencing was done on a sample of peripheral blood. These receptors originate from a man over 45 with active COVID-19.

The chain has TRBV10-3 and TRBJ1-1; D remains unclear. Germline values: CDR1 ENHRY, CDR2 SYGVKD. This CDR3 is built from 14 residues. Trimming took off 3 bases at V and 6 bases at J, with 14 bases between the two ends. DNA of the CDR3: TGTGCCATCAGTGATCGGGGAACGAGGGCTGAAGCTTTCTTT. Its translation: CAISDRGTRAEAFF.

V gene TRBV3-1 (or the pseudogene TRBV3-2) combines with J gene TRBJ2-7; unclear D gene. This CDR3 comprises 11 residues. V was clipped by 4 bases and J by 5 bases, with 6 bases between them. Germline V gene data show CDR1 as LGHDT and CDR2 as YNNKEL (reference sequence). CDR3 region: CASSLSNEQYF. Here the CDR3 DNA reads TGTGCCAGCAGCCTATCTAACGAGCAGTACTTC.

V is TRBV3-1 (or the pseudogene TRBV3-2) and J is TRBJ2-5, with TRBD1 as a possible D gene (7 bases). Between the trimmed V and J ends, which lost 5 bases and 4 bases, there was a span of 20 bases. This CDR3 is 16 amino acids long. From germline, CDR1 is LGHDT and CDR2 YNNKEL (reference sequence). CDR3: CASSTGAGQFRETQYF. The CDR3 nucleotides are TGTGCCAGCAGCACCGGGGCGGGACAGTTCAGAGAGACCCAGTACTTC.

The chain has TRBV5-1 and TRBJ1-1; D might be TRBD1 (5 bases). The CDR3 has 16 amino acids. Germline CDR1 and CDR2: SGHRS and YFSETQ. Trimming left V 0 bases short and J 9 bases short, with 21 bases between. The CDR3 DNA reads TGCGCCAGCAGCTTGGTGACAGCCATGACCACGGGCAAAGCTTTCTTT. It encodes CASSLVTAMTTGKAFF.

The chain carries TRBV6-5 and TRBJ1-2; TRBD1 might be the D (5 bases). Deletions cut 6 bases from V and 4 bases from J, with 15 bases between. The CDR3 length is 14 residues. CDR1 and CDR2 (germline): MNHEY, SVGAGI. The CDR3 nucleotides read TGTGCCAGCAGGTCCTTCGGGGGACCCTATGGCTACACCTTC. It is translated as CASRSFGGPYGYTF.

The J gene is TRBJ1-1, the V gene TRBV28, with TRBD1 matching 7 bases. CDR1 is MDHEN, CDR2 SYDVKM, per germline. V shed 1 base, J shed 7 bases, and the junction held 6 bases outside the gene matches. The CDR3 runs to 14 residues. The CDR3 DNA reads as TGTGCCAGCAGTTTATCCGCAGGGGGTCTTGAAGCTTTCTTT. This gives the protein CASSLSAGGLEAFF. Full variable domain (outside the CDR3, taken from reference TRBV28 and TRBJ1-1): DVKVTQSSRYLVKRTGEKVFLECVQDMDHENMFWYRQDPGLGLRLIYFSYDVKMKEKGDIPEGYSVSREKKERFSLILESASTNQTSMYLCASSLSAGGLEAFFGQGTRLTVV.

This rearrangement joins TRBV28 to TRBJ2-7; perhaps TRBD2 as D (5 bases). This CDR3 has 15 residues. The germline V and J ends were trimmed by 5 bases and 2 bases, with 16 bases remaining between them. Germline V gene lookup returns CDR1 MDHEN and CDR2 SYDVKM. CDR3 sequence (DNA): TGTGCCAGCAGTCCGACCCGAGGGATTACCTACGAGCAGTACTTC. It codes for CASSPTRGITYEQYF.

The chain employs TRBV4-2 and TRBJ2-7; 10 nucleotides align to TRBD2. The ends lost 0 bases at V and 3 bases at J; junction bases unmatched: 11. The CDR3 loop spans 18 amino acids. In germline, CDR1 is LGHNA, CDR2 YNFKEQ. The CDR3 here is CASSQDRTSGTTNYEQYF. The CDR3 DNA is TGTGCCAGCAGCCAAGATCGGACTAGCGGAACCACTAACTACGAGCAGTACTTC.

CDR3 loop: CASSVGGTGQGYGYTF. CDR3 DNA sequence: TGTGCCAGCAGCGTAGGAGGGACGGGACAGGGATATGGCTACACCTTC. The chain has TRBV9 and TRBJ1-2; 9 positions match TRBD1. Germline loops: CDR1 SGDLS, CDR2 YYNGEE. Losses at the gene ends were 0 bases for V and 5 bases for J; bases not matched to a gene: 8. CDR3 size: 16 residues.

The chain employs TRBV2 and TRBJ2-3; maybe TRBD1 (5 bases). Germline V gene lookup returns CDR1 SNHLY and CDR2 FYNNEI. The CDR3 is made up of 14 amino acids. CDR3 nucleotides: TGTGCGTCCAGAGACGTGGGGCGCACAGATACGCAGTATTTT. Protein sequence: CASRDVGRTDTQYF.

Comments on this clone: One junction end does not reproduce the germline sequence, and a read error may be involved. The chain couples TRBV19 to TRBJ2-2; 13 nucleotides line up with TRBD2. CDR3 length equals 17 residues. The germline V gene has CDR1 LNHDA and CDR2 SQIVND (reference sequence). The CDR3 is CASSLLAGGSTTRELFF. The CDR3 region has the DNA TGTGCCAGTAGTCTACTAGCGGGAGGGAGTACCACCCGGGAGCTGTTTTTT.

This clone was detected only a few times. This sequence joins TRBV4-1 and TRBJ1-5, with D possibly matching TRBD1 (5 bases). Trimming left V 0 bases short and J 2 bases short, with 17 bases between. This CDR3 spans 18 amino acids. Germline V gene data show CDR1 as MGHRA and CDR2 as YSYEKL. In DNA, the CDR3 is TGCGCCAGCAGCCAAGATCGGGGCAGCGGGTCTGGCAATCAGCCCCAGCATTTT. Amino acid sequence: CASSQDRGSGSGNQPQHF.

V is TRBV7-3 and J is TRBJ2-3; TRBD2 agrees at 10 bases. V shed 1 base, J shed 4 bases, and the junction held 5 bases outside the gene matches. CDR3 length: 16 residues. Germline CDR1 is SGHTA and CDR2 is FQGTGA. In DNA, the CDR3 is TGTGCCAGCAGCTTAAGCCTAGCGGGAGTCGCAGATACGCAGTATTTT. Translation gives CASSLSLAGVADTQYF.

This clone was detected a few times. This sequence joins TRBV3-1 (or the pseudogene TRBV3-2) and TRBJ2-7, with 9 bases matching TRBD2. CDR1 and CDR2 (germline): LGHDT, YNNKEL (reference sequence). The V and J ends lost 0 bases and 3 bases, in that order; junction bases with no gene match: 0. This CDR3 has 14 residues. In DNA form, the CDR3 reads TGTGCCAGCAGCCAAGATAGCGGGAGCTACGAGCAGTACTTC. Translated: CASSQDSGSYEQYF.

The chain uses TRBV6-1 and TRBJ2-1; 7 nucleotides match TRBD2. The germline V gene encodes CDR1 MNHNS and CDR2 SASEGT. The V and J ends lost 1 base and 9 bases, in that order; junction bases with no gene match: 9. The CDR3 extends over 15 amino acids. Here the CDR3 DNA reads TGTGCCAGCAGTGAAGAGCGGGGTTTTAGGGGTGAGCAGTTCTTC. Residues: CASSEERGFRGEQFF.

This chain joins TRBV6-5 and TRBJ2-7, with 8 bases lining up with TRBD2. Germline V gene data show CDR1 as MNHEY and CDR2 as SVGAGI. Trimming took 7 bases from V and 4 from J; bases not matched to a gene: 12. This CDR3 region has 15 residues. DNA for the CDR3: TGTGCCAGCACGGCACTATTAGCGGGAAAGTACGAGCAGTACTTC. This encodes CASTALLAGKYEQYF.

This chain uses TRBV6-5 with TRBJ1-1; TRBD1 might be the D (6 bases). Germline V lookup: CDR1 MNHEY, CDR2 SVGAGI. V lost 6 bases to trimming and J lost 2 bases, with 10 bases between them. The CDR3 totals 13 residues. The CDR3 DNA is TGTGCCAGCAGAACCGGGACAAACACTGAAGCTTTCTTT. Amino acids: CASRTGTNTEAFF.

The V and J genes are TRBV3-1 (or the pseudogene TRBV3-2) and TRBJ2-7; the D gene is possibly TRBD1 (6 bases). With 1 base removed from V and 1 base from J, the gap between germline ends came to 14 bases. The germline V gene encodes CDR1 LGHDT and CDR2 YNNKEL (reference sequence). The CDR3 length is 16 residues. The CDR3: CASSQGRRTASYEQYF. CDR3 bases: TGTGCCAGCAGCCAAGGGCGTAGGACAGCTTCCTACGAGCAGTACTTC.

CDR3 nucleotide sequence: TGTGCCAGCAGTTACAGGGAGTTGGGTGCCGGGGAGCTGTTTTTT. It yields the protein CASSYRELGAGELFF. V is TRBV6-5 and J is TRBJ2-2, with D maybe TRBD2 (5 bases). The CDR3 is 15 amino acids. V was pared by 2 bases and J by 6 bases, with 13 bases between. CDR1 and CDR2 from the germline V gene are MNHEY and SVGAGI.

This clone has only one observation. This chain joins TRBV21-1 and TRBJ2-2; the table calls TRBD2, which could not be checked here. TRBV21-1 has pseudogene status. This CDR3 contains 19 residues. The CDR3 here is CASSKRALAGAVNTGELFF. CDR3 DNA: TGTGCCAGCAGCAAACGGGCGCTAGCGGGAGCCGTGAACACCGGGGAGCTGTTTTTT.

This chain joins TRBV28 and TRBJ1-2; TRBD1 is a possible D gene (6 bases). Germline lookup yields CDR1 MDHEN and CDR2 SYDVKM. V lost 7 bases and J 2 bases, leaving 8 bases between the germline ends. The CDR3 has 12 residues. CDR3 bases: TGTGCCAGCACTACAGGGAACTATGGCTACACCTTC. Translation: CASTTGNYGYTF.